These 21 T cell receptor beta chains came from one sample sequenced in a study of T-cell memory formation after mild COVID-19. TCRdb reprocessed the 5' RACE reads via MiXCR and lists one record per CDR3 protein. The sample has fewer than 140,000 distinct CDR3 sequences, about an eighth seen once. The specimen was PBMCs or a T cell subset sorted from them (not recorded which). These receptors originate from an adult woman who had mild COVID-19 (a few samples of this study predate the infection). Cell type and time point are not known.

This clonotype has only a few counts. V gene TRBV7-9 combines with J gene TRBJ2-7, with TRBD1 matching 8 bases. Germline CDR1 SEHNR, CDR2 FQNEAQ (reference sequence). The CDR3 covers 15 residues. With V trimmed by 1 base and J by 5 bases, 7 bases remained unmatched. The CDR3: CASSLGAGTGHEQYF. The DNA for the CDR3 is TGTGCCAGCAGCTTAGGAGCAGGGACAGGCCACGAGCAGTACTTC.

V and J are TRBV4-2 and TRBJ2-7; 7 nucleotides align to TRBD1. The CDR3 spans 15 residues. V trimming: 4 bases; J trimming: 4 bases; junction bases outside the gene matches: 10. Germline CDR1 reads LGHNA; CDR2 reads YNFKEQ. Here the CDR3 DNA reads TGTGCCAGCAGCCCTCGGGACAGCGGATTGTACGAGCAGTACTTC. Translation gives CASSPRDSGLYEQYF.

This clonotype was counted a few times. V gene TRBV15 combines with J gene TRBJ2-3; D is perhaps TRBD1 (6 bases). The V gene lost 0 bases and the J gene lost 1 base, with 14 bases spanning the gap. The length of the CDR3 is 17 residues. CDR1 LNHNV and CDR2 YYDKDF come from the germline V gene (reference sequence). In nucleotides, the CDR3 is TGTGCCACCAGCAGAGATCTGGGGGCTGGTGGCACAGATACGCAGTATTTT. Its translation is CATSRDLGAGGTDTQYF.

In this sample, this clonotype turned up a few times. The genes are TRBV5-1 and TRBJ2-7; 8 nucleotides align to TRBD1. The germline gives CDR1 SGHRS, CDR2 YFSETQ. V gave up 1 base and J gave up 1 base; unmatched junction bases: 4. This CDR3 is 15 amino acids long. CDR3 nucleotide sequence: TGCGCCAGCAGCTTGACGGGACAGGAGTCCTACGAGCAGTACTTC. This sequence encodes CASSLTGQESYEQYF.

This clonotype was seen more than once but under ten times. The chain couples TRBV20-1 to TRBJ1-4; D gene ambiguous. Germline V lookup: CDR1 DFQATT, CDR2 SNEGSKA (reference sequence). The CDR3 length is 14 residues. Trimming took off 6 bases at V and 8 bases at J, with 19 bases between the two ends. Here the CDR3 reads CSAKRTTAQEKLFF. The CDR3, as DNA: TGCAGTGCCAAAAGGACTACAGCCCAGGAAAAACTGTTTTTT.

This clonotype was picked up a small number of times. The rearrangement joins TRBV24-1 to TRBJ2-5, with D perhaps TRBD1 (5 bases). Germline V CDR1 and CDR2: KGHDR, SFDVKD. There are 13 residues in the CDR3. The ends were cut back, 3 bases at V and 5 bases at J, with 9 bases in the middle. Here the CDR3 reads CATSDPPGETQYF. CDR3 coding DNA: TGTGCCACCAGTGATCCCCCAGGGGAGACCCAGTACTTC.

This clonotype was observed a handful of times. The chain carries TRBV3-1 and TRBJ2-7; D possibly corresponds to TRBD2 (5 bases). Per germline, CDR1 LGHDT and CDR2 YNNKEL (reference sequence). Trimming took 4 bases from V and 3 from J, leaving 16 bases between them. The CDR3 contains 15 residues. CDR3 residues: CASSPSGSRGYEQYF. The CDR3 coding sequence is TGTGCCAGCAGCCCGTCGGGGAGTCGGGGCTACGAGCAGTACTTC.

The chain employs TRBV20-1 and TRBJ1-2; D not resolved. Germline CDR1 DFQATT, CDR2 SNEGSKA (reference sequence). The CDR3 loop spans 15 amino acids. Trimming cost V 0 bases and J 1 base, with 12 bases left between them. The CDR3 reads CSARENLQINYGYTF. CDR3 in DNA: TGCAGTGCTAGAGAGAACTTACAGATTAACTATGGCTACACCTTC.

This clonotype was picked up a small number of times. The J gene is TRBJ2-3, the V gene TRBV24-1; a weak D match, TRBD1 (6 bases). Germline loops: CDR1 KGHDR, CDR2 SFDVKD. The CDR3 covers 14 residues. V was trimmed by 1 base and J by 6 bases, leaving 10 bases between them. This CDR3 is CATSDFNRVDTQYF. DNA for the CDR3: TGTGCCACCAGTGATTTTAACAGGGTGGATACGCAGTATTTT.

This clonotype was observed a few times. The chain recombines TRBV20-1 with TRBJ2-3; the match to TRBD1 covers 7 bases. The CDR3 extends over 14 amino acids. The J segment lost 5 bases and the V segment lost 4 bases, leaving 9 bases of the junction unmatched. Germline V gives CDR1 DFQATT, CDR2 SNEGSKA (reference sequence). CDR3 protein: CSATGTAFEDTQYF. As DNA, the CDR3 is TGCAGTGCTACCGGGACAGCATTTGAAGATACGCAGTATTTT.

The rearrangement uses TRBV24-1 and TRBJ2-1; D is unclear. Germline V lookup: CDR1 KGHDR, CDR2 SFDVKD. The CDR3 sequence is 15 residues long. Trimming removed 4 bases at V and 0 bases at J, with 9 bases between. The CDR3 DNA reads as TGTGCCACCAGTGAGGGAACTTTCTCCTACAATGAGCAGTTCTTC. Translated: CATSEGTFSYNEQFF.

In this sample, this clonotype turned up a few times. The chain couples TRBV9 to TRBJ2-1; TRBD2 matches at 7 bases. This CDR3 is built from 14 residues. The junction had 11 bases not matched to a gene; V was cut back by 8 bases and J by 6 bases. The germline V gene has CDR1 SGDLS and CDR2 YYNGEE. The CDR3 nucleotides read TGTGCCAGTCGCGGGGCGGGGGACCCCAATGAGCAGTTCTTC. This sequence encodes CASRGAGDPNEQFF.

This clonotype was seen a handful of times. The gene calls are TRBV5-1 and TRBJ2-1, with D unclear. With 0 bases removed from V and 0 bases from J, the gap between germline ends came to 10 bases. CDR1 and CDR2 (germline): SGHRS, YFSETQ. This CDR3 spans 16 amino acids. DNA for the CDR3: TGCGCCAGCAGCTTGGAGTCCAGGAGCTCCTACAATGAGCAGTTCTTC. Translating gives CASSLESRSSYNEQFF.

The J gene is TRBJ2-1, the V gene TRBV4-2, with 8 bases matching TRBD2. Germline V lookup: CDR1 LGHNA, CDR2 YNFKEQ. V was pared by 3 bases and J by 2 bases, with 6 bases of the junction left unmatched. This CDR3 region has 16 residues. This CDR3 reads CASSHQSGSAYNEQFF. In DNA form, the CDR3 reads TGTGCCAGCAGCCACCAAAGCGGGAGCGCCTACAATGAGCAGTTCTTC.

As DNA, the CDR3 is TGTGCCAGCAGGTCAGGGGGAGGCACTGAAGCTTTCTTT. It yields the protein CASRSGGGTEAFF. The chain joins TRBV9 to TRBJ1-1; TRBD1 agrees at 7 bases. V gave up 5 bases and J gave up 4 bases; unmatched junction bases: 5. In germline, CDR1 is SGDLS, CDR2 YYNGEE. The CDR3 covers 13 residues. Full variable domain (missing parts from reference TRBV9 and TRBJ1-1): DSGVTQTPKHLITATGQRVTLRCSPRSGDLSVYWYQQSLDQGLQFLIQYYNGEERAKGNILERFSAQQFPDLHSELNLSSLELGDSALYFCASRSGGGTEAFFGQGTRLTVV.

The chain links TRBV29-1 to TRBJ2-2, with no clear D. The germline V and J ends were trimmed by 4 bases and 0 bases, with 12 bases remaining between them. The CDR3 contains 15 residues. Germline CDR1 and CDR2: SQVTM and ANQGSEA. The CDR3: CSVVGGTTNTGELFF. The CDR3 DNA is TGCAGCGTTGTCGGCGGCACCACGAACACCGGGGAGCTGTTTTTT.

This chain links TRBV5-1 with TRBJ1-2; TRBD1 agrees at 7 bases. CDR1 is SGHRS, CDR2 YFSETQ, per germline. The CDR3 spans 17 residues. V lost 4 bases, J lost 3 bases, and 15 bases stayed unmatched. The CDR3 protein is CASSPRISTGTHYGYTF. The CDR3 DNA is TGCGCCAGCAGCCCAAGAATCTCGACAGGGACTCACTATGGCTACACCTTC.

This clonotype has ten or more counts. This chain uses TRBV3-1 with TRBJ1-3, with D unresolved. Germline lookup yields CDR1 LGHDT and CDR2 YNNKEL (reference sequence). Trimming removed 0 bases from V and 0 bases from J, with 9 bases in between. This CDR3 is 16 amino acids long. The CDR3 DNA reads TGTGCCAGCAGCCAAGACGCGGCTCCCTCTGGAAACACCATATATTTT. Encoded protein: CASSQDAAPSGNTIYF.

The rearrangement joins TRBV5-8 to TRBJ2-5, with no clear D. V was trimmed by 4 bases and J by 5 bases, leaving 12 bases between them. This CDR3 is 13 amino acids long. Germline CDR1 SGHTS, CDR2 YDEGEE. CDR3 sequence (DNA): TGTGCCAGCAGCCGACACCTGGGGGAGACCCAGTACTTC. This codes for CASSRHLGETQYF.

Only a few counts were recorded for this clonotype. The chain has TRBV7-3 and TRBJ2-3; 7 bases are a match to TRBD2. Germline CDR1 and CDR2: SGHTA and FQGTGA. V trimming: 5 bases; J trimming: 4 bases; junction bases outside the gene matches: 9. There are 15 residues in the CDR3. In DNA form, the CDR3 reads TGTGCCAGCAGCCCCCTGGGGGGGGAAGCAGATACGCAGTATTTT. This sequence encodes CASSPLGGEADTQYF.

This clonotype was counted only a few times. This chain connects TRBV7-9 to TRBJ2-3; 10 bases line up with TRBD2. J lost 2 bases, V lost 4 bases, and 3 bases had no gene match. This CDR3 is 15 amino acids long. CDR1 is SEHNR, CDR2 FQNEAQ, per germline (reference sequence). CDR3 protein: CASSYGLADTDTQYF. CDR3 coding DNA: TGTGCCAGCAGCTACGGACTAGCGGACACAGATACGCAGTATTTT.